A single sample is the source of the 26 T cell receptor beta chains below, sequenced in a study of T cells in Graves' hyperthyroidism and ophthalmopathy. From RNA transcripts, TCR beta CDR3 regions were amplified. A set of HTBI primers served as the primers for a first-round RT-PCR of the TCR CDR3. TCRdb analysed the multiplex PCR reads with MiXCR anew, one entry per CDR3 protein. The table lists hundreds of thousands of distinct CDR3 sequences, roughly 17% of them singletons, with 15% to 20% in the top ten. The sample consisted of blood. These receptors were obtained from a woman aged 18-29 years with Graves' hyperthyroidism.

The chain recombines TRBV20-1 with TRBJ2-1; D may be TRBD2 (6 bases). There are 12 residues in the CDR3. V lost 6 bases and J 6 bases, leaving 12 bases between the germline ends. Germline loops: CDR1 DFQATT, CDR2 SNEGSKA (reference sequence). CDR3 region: CSARTGVNEQFF. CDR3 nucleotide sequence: TGCAGTGCGCGGACGGGGGTCAATGAGCAGTTCTTC.

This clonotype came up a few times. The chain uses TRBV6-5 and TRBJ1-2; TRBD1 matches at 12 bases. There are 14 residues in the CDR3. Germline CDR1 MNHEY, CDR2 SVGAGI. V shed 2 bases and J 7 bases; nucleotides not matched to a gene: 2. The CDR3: CASSYGTGGFGYTF. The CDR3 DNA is TGTGCCAGCAGTTACGGGACAGGGGGCTTTGGCTACACCTTC.

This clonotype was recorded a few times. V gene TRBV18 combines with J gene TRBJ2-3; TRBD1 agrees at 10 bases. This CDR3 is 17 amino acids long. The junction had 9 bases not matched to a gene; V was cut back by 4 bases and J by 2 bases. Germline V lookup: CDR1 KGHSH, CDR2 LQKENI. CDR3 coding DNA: TGTGCCAGCTCACTCCAGAGGGACAGGGGCATCACAGATACGCAGTATTTT. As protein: CASSLQRDRGITDTQYF.

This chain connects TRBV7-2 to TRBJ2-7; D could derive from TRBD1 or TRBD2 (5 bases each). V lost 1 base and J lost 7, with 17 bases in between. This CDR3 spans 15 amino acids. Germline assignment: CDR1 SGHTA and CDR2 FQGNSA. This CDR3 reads CASSLEGLAWGEQYF. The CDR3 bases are TGTGCCAGCAGCTTAGAGGGCCTAGCCTGGGGGGAGCAGTACTTC.

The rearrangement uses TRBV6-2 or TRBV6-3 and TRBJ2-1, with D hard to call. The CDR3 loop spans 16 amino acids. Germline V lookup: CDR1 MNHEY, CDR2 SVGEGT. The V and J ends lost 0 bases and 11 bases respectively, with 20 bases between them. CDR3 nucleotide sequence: TGTGCCAGCAGTTACTCTCGAAGTGGTTTGGACGGAAAGCAGTTCTTC. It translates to CASSYSRSGLDGKQFF.

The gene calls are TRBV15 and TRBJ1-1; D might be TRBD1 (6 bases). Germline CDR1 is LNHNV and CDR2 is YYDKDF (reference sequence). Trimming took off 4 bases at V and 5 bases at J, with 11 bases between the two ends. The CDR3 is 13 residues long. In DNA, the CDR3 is TGTGCCACCAGCAATCGGGGGCTAACTGAAGCTTTCTTT. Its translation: CATSNRGLTEAFF.

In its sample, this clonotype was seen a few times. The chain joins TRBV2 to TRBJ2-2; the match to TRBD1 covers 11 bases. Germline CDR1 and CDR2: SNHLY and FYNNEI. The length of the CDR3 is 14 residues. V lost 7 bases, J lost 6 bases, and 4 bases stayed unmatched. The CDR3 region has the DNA TGTGCCAGCACGGACAGGGGGCTCCCCGGGGAGCTGTTTTTT. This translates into CASTDRGLPGELFF.

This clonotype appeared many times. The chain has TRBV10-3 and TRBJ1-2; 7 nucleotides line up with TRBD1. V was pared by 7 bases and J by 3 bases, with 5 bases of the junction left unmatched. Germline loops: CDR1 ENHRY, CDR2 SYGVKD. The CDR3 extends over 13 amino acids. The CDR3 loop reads CAINGDRDYGYTF. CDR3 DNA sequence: TGTGCCATCAACGGGGACAGAGACTATGGCTACACCTTC.

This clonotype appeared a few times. The chain's CDR3 is CASSLVGRGGEAFF. The DNA of the CDR3 is TGTGCCAGCAGCTTAGTCGGCAGGGGGGGTGAAGCTTTCTTT. The chain uses TRBV7-9 and TRBJ1-1; TRBD1 matches at 7 bases. In germline, CDR1 is SEHNR, CDR2 FQNEAQ (reference sequence). Germline trimming cut 1 base from V and 7 bases from J; bases unmatched to any gene: 6. CDR3 size: 14 residues.

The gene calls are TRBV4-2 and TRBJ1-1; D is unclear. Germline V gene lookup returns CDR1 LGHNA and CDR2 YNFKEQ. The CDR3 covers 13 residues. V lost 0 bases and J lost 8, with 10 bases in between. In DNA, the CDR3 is TGTGCCAGCAGCCAAGAAACGGCTCTCGAAGCTTTCTTT. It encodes CASSQETALEAFF.

CDR3: CASSIRDKHYEQYF. The CDR3 DNA follows: TGTGCCAGTAGTATACGGGACAAGCACTACGAGCAGTACTTC. The chain employs TRBV19 and TRBJ2-7, with D perhaps TRBD1 (6 bases). The CDR3 is 14 amino acids. The germline V gene encodes CDR1 LNHDA and CDR2 SQIVND (reference sequence). Trimming took 2 bases from V and 3 from J, leaving 11 bases between them.

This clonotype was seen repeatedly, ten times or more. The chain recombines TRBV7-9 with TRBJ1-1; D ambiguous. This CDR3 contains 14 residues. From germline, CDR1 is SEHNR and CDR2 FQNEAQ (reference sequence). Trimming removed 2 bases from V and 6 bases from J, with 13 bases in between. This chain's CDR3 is CASSLKGGFAEAFF. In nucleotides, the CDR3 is TGTGCCAGCAGCTTAAAGGGAGGGTTTGCTGAAGCTTTCTTT. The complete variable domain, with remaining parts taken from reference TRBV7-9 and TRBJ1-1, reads DTGVSQNPRHKITKRGQNVTFRCDPISEHNRLYWYRQTLGQGPEFLTYFQNEAQLEKSRLLSDRFSAERPKGSFSTLEIQRTEQGDSAMYLCASSLKGGFAEAFFGQGTRLTVV.

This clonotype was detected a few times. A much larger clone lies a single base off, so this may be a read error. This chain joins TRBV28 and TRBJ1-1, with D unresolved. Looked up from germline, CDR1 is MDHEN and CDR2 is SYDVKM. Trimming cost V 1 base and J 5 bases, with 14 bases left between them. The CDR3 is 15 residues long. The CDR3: CASSLSWMRGTEAFF. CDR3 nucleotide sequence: TGTGCCAGCAGTTTATCGTGGATGAGAGGGACTGAAGCTTTCTTT. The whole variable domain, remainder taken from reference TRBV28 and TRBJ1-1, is DVKVTQSSRYLVKRTGEKVFLECVQDMDHENMFWYRQDPGLGLRLIYFSYDVKMKEKGDIPEGYSVSREKKERFSLILESASTNQTSMYLCASSLSWMRGTEAFFGQGTRLTVV.

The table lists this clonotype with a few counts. CDR3 region: CASSAHDGNTEAFF. The CDR3 DNA is TGCGCCAGCAGCGCCCATGACGGTAACACTGAAGCTTTCTTT. The chain couples TRBV5-1 to TRBJ1-1; D call uncertain. The CDR3 sequence is 14 residues long. Between the trimmed V and J ends, which lost 4 bases and 2 bases, there was a span of 12 bases. Germline CDR1 is SGHRS and CDR2 is YFSETQ.

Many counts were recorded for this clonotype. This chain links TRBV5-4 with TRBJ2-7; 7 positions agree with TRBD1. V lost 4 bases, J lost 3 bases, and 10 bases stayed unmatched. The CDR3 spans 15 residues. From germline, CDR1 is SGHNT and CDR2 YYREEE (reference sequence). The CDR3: CASSIPTGFRYEQYF. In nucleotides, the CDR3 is TGTGCCAGCAGCATCCCGACAGGGTTCCGCTACGAGCAGTACTTC.

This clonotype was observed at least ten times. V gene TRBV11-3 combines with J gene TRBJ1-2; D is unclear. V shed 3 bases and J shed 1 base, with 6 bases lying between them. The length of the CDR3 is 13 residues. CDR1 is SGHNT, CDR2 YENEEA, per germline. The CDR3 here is CASSLSVNYGYTF. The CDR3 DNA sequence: TGTGCCAGCAGCTTGTCAGTTAACTATGGCTACACCTTC. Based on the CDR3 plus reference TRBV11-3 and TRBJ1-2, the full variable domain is EAGVVQSPRYKIIEKKQPVAFWCNPISGHNTLYWYLQNLGQGPELLIRYENEEAVDDSQLPKDRFSAERLKGVDSTLKIQPAELGDSAVYLCASSLSVNYGYTFGSGTRLTVV.

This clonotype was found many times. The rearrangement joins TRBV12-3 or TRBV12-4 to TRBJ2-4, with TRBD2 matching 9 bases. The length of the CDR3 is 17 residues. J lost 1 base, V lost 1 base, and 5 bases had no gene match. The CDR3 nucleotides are TGTGCCAGCAGTTTAGAAAGCGGGGGGCCGGCCAAAAACATTCAGTACTTC. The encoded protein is CASSLESGGPAKNIQYF.

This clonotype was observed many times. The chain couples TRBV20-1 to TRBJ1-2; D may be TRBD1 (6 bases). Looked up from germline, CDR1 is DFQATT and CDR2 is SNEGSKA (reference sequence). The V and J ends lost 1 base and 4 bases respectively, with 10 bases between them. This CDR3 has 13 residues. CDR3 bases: TGCAGTGCTAGAGCGGACAGCCTCTATGGCTACACCTTC. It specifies CSARADSLYGYTF.

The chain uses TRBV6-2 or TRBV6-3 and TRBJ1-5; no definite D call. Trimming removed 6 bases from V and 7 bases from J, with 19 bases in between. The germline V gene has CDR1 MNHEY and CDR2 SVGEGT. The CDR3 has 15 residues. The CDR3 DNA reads TGTGCCAGCAGCGAACCGGGTCCCCTCGGGCAGCCCCAGCATTTT. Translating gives CASSEPGPLGQPQHF.

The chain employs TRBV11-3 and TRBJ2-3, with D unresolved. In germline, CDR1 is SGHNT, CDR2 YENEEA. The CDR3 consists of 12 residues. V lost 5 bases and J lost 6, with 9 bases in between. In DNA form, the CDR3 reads TGTGCCAGCAGCCCCGACCATGATACGCAGTATTTT. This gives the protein CASSPDHDTQYF.

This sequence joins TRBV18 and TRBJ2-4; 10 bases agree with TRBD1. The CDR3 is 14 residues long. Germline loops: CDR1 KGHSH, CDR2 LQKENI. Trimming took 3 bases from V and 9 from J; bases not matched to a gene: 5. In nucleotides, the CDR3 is TGTGCCAGCTCACCTGGACAGGGGGTTATCATTCAGTACTTC. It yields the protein CASSPGQGVIIQYF.

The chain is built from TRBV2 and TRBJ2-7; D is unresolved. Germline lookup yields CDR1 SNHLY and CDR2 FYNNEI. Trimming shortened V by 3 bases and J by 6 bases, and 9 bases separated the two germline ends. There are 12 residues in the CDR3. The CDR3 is CASSEGYGEQYF. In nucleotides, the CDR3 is TGTGCCAGCAGTGAGGGGTACGGCGAGCAGTACTTC.

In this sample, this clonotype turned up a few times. The chain's CDR3 is CATSSGTETDTQYF. CDR3 nucleotides: TGTGCCACCAGTTCCGGGACCGAGACAGATACGCAGTATTTT. The gene calls are TRBV15 and TRBJ2-3; the D gene could be TRBD1 or TRBD2 (5 bases each). CDR1 and CDR2 (germline): LNHNV, YYDKDF (reference sequence). CDR3 length equals 14 residues. The V end lost 6 bases, the J end lost 3 bases, and 13 bases lay between the germline ends.

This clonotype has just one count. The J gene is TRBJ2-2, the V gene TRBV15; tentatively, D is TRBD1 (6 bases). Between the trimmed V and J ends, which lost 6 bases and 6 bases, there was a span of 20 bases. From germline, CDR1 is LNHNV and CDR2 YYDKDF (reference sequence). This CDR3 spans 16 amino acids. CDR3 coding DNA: TGTGCCACCAGGGGACAAGGATCCAGGACTGCCGGGGAGCTGTTTTTT. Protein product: CATRGQGSRTAGELFF.

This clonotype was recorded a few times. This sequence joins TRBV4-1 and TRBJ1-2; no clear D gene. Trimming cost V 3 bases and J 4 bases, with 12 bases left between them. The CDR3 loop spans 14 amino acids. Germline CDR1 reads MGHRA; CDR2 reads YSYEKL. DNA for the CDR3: TGCGCCAGCAGCCATTACAGTTCAAGCTATGGCTACACCTTC. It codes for CASSHYSSSYGYTF.

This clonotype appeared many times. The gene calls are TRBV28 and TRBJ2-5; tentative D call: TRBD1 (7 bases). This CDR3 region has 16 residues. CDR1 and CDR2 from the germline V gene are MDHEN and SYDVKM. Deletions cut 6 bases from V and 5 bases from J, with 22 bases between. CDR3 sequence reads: CASSQGTPTGWETQYF. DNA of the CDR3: TGTGCCAGCAGCCAGGGGACTCCGACAGGGTGGGAGACCCAGTACTTC.